What follows are 23 T cell receptor beta chains derived from one specimen sequenced in a study of blood T cell repertoires in COVID-19. The method was immunoSEQ multiplex PCR; TCRdb's version includes in-frame clones alone and lacks a portion of them. The sample yields 20,000 to 30,000 clones, around nine tenths seen once. Sequenced sample: peripheral blood. The receptors here all came from a man aged 50 to 59 with active COVID-19.

CDR3 residues: CSVKQGGETQYF. DNA for the CDR3: TGCAGCGTTAAACAGGGGGGTGAGACCCAGTACTTC. The chain is built from TRBV29-1 and TRBJ2-5; TRBD1 matches at 8 bases. From germline, CDR1 is SQVTM and CDR2 ANQGSEA. Trimming at V came to 5 bases and at J to 5 bases, leaving 4 bases not matched to a gene. The CDR3 is 12 residues long.

This chain's CDR3 is CASRWDTPTSEQFF. CDR3 nucleotide sequence: TGTGCCAGCAGATGGGACACCCCCACTAGTGAGCAGTTCTTC. The J gene is TRBJ2-1, the V gene TRBV25-1, with D maybe TRBD1 (6 bases). Trimming cost V 6 bases and J 9 bases, with 18 bases left between them. CDR1 is MGHDK, CDR2 SYGVNS, per germline. The CDR3 spans 14 residues.

The chain uses TRBV5-5 and TRBJ2-2, with TRBD2 as a possible D gene (5 bases). The V and J ends lost 3 bases and 4 bases respectively, with 13 bases between them. Germline values: CDR1 SGHKS, CDR2 YYEKEE (reference sequence). This CDR3 contains 15 residues. The CDR3, as DNA: TGTGCCAGCAGCTCGCTCGTACTAGGCACCGGGGAGCTGTTTTTT. Its translation: CASSSLVLGTGELFF.

The gene calls are TRBV6-5 and TRBJ2-5, with 7 bases aligning to TRBD2. The CDR3 length is 14 residues. Trimming at V came to 4 bases and at J to 1 base, leaving 3 bases not matched to a gene. Per the germline V gene, CDR1 is MNHEY and CDR2 is SVGAGI. CDR3 loop: CASSFTSAQETQYF. Here the CDR3 DNA reads TGTGCCAGCAGTTTTACTAGCGCCCAAGAGACCCAGTACTTC.

The chain uses TRBV5-1 and TRBJ1-6; the D gene is possibly TRBD1 (6 bases). In germline, CDR1 is SGHRS, CDR2 YFSETQ. The V gene lost 3 bases and the J gene lost 4 bases, with 11 bases spanning the gap. This CDR3 has 15 residues. In DNA form, the CDR3 reads TGCGCCAGCAGCTACGGACAGCATTATAATTCACCCCTCCACTTT. Protein sequence: CASSYGQHYNSPLHF.

This clone is deemed medium-sized (0.01 to 0.1%). The rearrangement joins TRBV5-4 to TRBJ1-2, with 7 bases lining up with TRBD1. V lost 4 bases, J lost 4 bases, and 4 bases stayed unmatched. The CDR3 is made up of 13 amino acids. CDR1 and CDR2 from the germline V gene are SGHNT and YYREEE (reference sequence). The CDR3 nucleotides are TGTGCCAGCAGCCCGACAGGGACCTATGGCTACACCTTC. Protein: CASSPTGTYGYTF.

The V gene is TRBV21-1, the J gene TRBJ1-1; the DNA was not used to check the table's D call, TRBD1. TRBV21-1 is designated a pseudogene. The CDR3 runs 13 residues. CDR3: CASSNRILPEAFF. In DNA, the CDR3 is TGTGCCAGCAGCAACAGGATACTGCCTGAAGCTTTCTTT.

The chain joins TRBV30 to TRBJ2-7, with TRBD1 matching 8 bases. CDR3 length: 15 amino acids. Germline V gene lookup returns CDR1 GTSNPN and CDR2 SVGIG (reference sequence). J lost 7 bases, V lost 4 bases, and 15 bases had no gene match. The CDR3 here is CAWKGQRGRGREQYF. For the CDR3, the DNA is TGTGCCTGGAAAGGGCAGAGGGGCAGGGGGCGAGAGCAGTACTTC.

A word on this clone: Other DNA sequences within the sample encode an identical CDR3. The genes are TRBV6-4 and TRBJ2-3, with 9 bases fitting TRBD2. Trimming took 0 bases from V and 3 from J; bases not matched to a gene: 1. The CDR3 totals 15 residues. The V gene's germline CDR1 is MRHNA and CDR2 SNTAGT. In nucleotides, the CDR3 is TGTGCCAGCAGTGACTCGAGCGGGGGGACAGATACGCAGTATTTT. Translating it yields CASSDSSGGTDTQYF.

The chain recombines TRBV4-1 with TRBJ2-2, with 8 bases fitting TRBD2. Germline values: CDR1 MGHRA, CDR2 YSYEKL. The CDR3 totals 16 residues. Trimming cost V 4 bases and J 4 bases; bases outside gene matches: 8. CDR3 nucleotide sequence: TGCGCCAGCAGCCTCGGGGGGGAGGCGACCACCGGGGAGCTGTTTTTT. This sequence encodes CASSLGGEATTGELFF.

This clone has just a few counts. CDR3 sequence reads: CASSTERGRTGELFF. In DNA form, the CDR3 reads TGTGCCAGCAGCACAGAGCGGGGGAGAACCGGGGAGCTGTTTTTT. The chain employs TRBV5-4 and TRBJ2-2; 8 bases agree with TRBD2. The V segment lost 4 bases and the J segment 5 bases; nucleotides outside the gene matches: 7. This CDR3 is built from 15 residues. Germline lookup yields CDR1 SGHNT and CDR2 YYREEE (reference sequence).

This sequence joins TRBV9 and TRBJ1-2, with D maybe TRBD1 (6 bases). This CDR3 contains 14 residues. Germline loops: CDR1 SGDLS, CDR2 YYNGEE. The ends were cut back, 4 bases at V and 2 bases at J, with 12 bases in the middle. The CDR3 here is CASSTGHPNYGYTF. The CDR3 DNA is TGTGCCAGCAGCACAGGGCATCCCAACTATGGCTACACCTTC.

The rearrangement uses TRBV7-9 and TRBJ1-1; D call uncertain. V lost 4 bases, J lost 1 base, and 13 bases lay in between. The CDR3 has 15 amino acids. CDR1 is SEHNR and CDR2 is FQNEAQ in the germline V gene (reference sequence). The CDR3 nucleotides are TGTGCCAGCAGCTCCCTAGTGCCGTCGAACACTGAAGCTTTCTTT. Amino acid sequence: CASSSLVPSNTEAFF.

The chain employs TRBV28 and TRBJ2-7, with 9 bases that match TRBD1. Germline CDR1 reads MDHEN; CDR2 reads SYDVKM. The CDR3 is 12 amino acids. The chain's CDR3 is CATHTGGNEQYF. The CDR3 DNA is TGTGCAACGCACACAGGGGGCAACGAGCAGTACTTC.

This chain joins TRBV25-1 and TRBJ2-7, with D perhaps TRBD1 (6 bases). The CDR3 spans 15 residues. Per germline, CDR1 MGHDK and CDR2 SYGVNS. Trimming removed 5 bases from V and 6 bases from J, with 20 bases in between. CDR3 protein: CASSPVDSQRREQYF. The CDR3 DNA is TGTGCCAGCAGTCCAGTGGACAGCCAGAGGCGCGAGCAGTACTTC.

The V call is TRBV27, the J call TRBJ2-1; possible D gene TRBD2, 5 bases. The CDR3 totals 16 residues. Per germline, CDR1 MNHEY and CDR2 SMNVEV (reference sequence). V was trimmed by 4 bases and J by 4 bases, leaving 17 bases between them. The DNA of the CDR3 is TGTGCCAGCAGTTCGGACCGATCTTGGACTTACAATGAGCAGTTCTTC. Its translation: CASSSDRSWTYNEQFF.

CDR3 residues: CASSPEINSPLHF. The CDR3, as DNA: TGTGCCAGCTCACCAGAGATTAATTCACCCCTCCACTTT. J is TRBJ1-6 and V is TRBV18; D gene unclear. Trimming stripped 2 bases from V and 6 bases from J, with 5 bases between. The germline V gene encodes CDR1 KGHSH and CDR2 LQKENI. This CDR3 is 13 amino acids long.

J is TRBJ2-7 and V is TRBV28, with 9 bases that match TRBD2. The CDR3 covers 13 residues. CDR1 MDHEN and CDR2 SYDVKM come from the germline V gene. The J segment lost 3 bases and the V segment lost 6 bases, leaving 3 bases of the junction unmatched. CDR3 protein: CASSILAGYEQYF. In nucleotides, the CDR3 is TGTGCCAGCAGCATACTAGCGGGCTACGAGCAGTACTTC.

This clone was seen once. The chain is built from TRBV7-9 and TRBJ2-7; the match to TRBD1 covers 10 bases. Germline assignment: CDR1 SEHNR and CDR2 FQNEAQ (reference sequence). V was pared by 5 bases and J by 4 bases, with 8 bases of the junction left unmatched. This CDR3 has 15 residues. CDR3 bases: TGTGCCAGCAGCCAGTGGGGACAGGGGACATACGAGCAGTACTTC. As protein: CASSQWGQGTYEQYF.

The gene calls are TRBV7-9 and TRBJ1-2, with 8 bases fitting TRBD1. The trim removed 2 bases at V and 5 bases at J, leaving 7 bases unmatched. Germline assignment: CDR1 SEHNR and CDR2 FQNEAQ (reference sequence). CDR3 length: 15 residues. CDR3 nucleotide sequence: TGTGCCAGCAGCTTATCCCAGGGGGCGTCTTATGGCTACACCTTC. This sequence encodes CASSLSQGASYGYTF.

The genes are TRBV27 and TRBJ2-5; perhaps TRBD1 as D (5 bases). CDR3 length: 15 amino acids. Germline CDR1 MNHEY, CDR2 SMNVEV (reference sequence). The V gene lost 2 bases and the J gene lost 5 bases, with 15 bases spanning the gap. As DNA, the CDR3 is TGTGCCAGCAGTTTAGTTACAGGATCAAGGGAGACCCAGTACTTC. Translated, it gives CASSLVTGSRETQYF.

The CDR3 is CASSLTGNGNQPQHF. The CDR3 DNA sequence: TGCGCCAGCAGCCTGACAGGGAACGGCAATCAGCCCCAGCATTTT. The gene calls are TRBV5-1 and TRBJ1-5; the match to TRBD1 covers 7 bases. With 4 bases clipped from V and 2 bases from J, the junction kept 6 bases outside the gene matches. The CDR3 runs to 15 residues. Germline V gene sequence: CDR1 SGHRS, CDR2 YFSETQ.

The chain uses TRBV25-1 and TRBJ2-7; 12 bases agree with TRBD1. The CDR3 consists of 13 residues. Per germline, CDR1 MGHDK and CDR2 SYGVNS. J lost 7 bases, V lost 6 bases, and 4 bases had no gene match. The CDR3 coding sequence is TGTGCCAGCAGGGGACAGGGGGCCGGAGAGCAGTACTTC. It encodes CASRGQGAGEQYF.